Given below is one T cell receptor beta chain in context. Its target is unknown. The sample is drawn from a study of cytotoxic CD8 clonotypes in ibrutinib-treated CLL. Findings of the study overall: At ibrutinib response, clonality increased, and at progression it declined back toward baseline. Among the clonotypes, public ones were uncommon and contracted or held stable on treatment. Progressing patients had sampling times that differed from those of sustained-remission patients.

Investigators sought sequencing depths of between 1 in 200,000 and 1 in 1 million T cells. The method was immunoSEQ multiplex PCR; TCRdb's version includes in-frame clones alone and lacks a portion of them. The sample yields 140,000 or so clones, around 80% seen once. Germline CDR1 is GTSNPN and CDR2 is SVGIG (reference sequence). V shed 3 bases and J 2 bases; nucleotides not matched to a gene: 1. The CDR3 consists of 14 residues. The specimen comprised PBMCs, sampled after 12 months of ibrutinib treatment. The origin of this receptor is a human donor with chronic lymphocytic leukemia. The rearrangement joins TRBV30 to TRBJ2-1, with 10 bases aligning to TRBD2. CDR3 bases: TGTGCCTGGAGACTAGCGGGAACCTACAATGAGCAGTTCTTC. It specifies CAWRLAGTYNEQFF.